Listed below are T cell receptor beta chains from one sample, sequenced in a study of CXCR3-negative and CXCR3-positive naive CD8 T cells. Reprocessing the 5' RACE reads, TCRdb reports a single entry for every CDR3 protein and omits DNA. The sample totals some 8,700 distinct CDR3 sequences. The specimen sequenced was naive CXCR3- CD8+ T cells from blood. These receptors originate from a human donor in good health. Some clones in this sample may be carry-over from other donors' samples. Both conserved end residues are part of each CDR3. For some rows the clone size is stated as once, few or many, or as a class when expanded; others skip it.

v_gene	abundance	j_gene	CDR3aa
TRBV10-3	medium-sized	TRBJ2-5	CAIKPGQGVLETQYF
TRBV4-1	medium-sized	TRBJ2-1	CASSHEIGTSGSHEQFF
TRBV6-6	-	TRBJ1-5	CASSIMTGLEAQHF
TRBV4-1	-	TRBJ2-2	CASSQGLNTGELFF
TRBV28	-	TRBJ2-7	CASSTGLKSYEQYF
TRBV20-1	medium-sized	TRBJ2-7	CSAKKSPGNSYEQYF
TRBV7-9	medium-sized	TRBJ2-3	CASTPGTDTQYF
TRBV29-1	-	TRBJ1-1	CSVGDVTTEAFF
TRBV20-1	medium-sized	TRBJ2-7	CSARGLHYEQYF
TRBV29-1	medium-sized	TRBJ2-1	CSVDLHNEQFF
TRBV12-1	medium-sized	TRBJ2-5	CASSTGVQETQYF
TRBV29-1	medium-sized	TRBJ1-3	CSVEGIPGRSGNTIYF
TRBV28	medium-sized	TRBJ1-5	CASSLVGTGRNQPQHF
TRBV7-2	-	TRBJ2-1	CASSLARGNEQFF
TRBV5-1	medium-sized	TRBJ2-1	CASSGSGLRDEQFF
TRBV29-1	-	TRBJ1-1	CSHSDGHTEAFF
TRBV6-2/TRBV6-3	-	TRBJ2-7	CASSYSKGNEQYF
TRBV19	-	TRBJ1-1	CASSTGNWGTEAFF
TRBV4-1	medium-sized	TRBJ2-3	CASSQVMGLAGGTDTQYF
TRBV19	medium-sized	TRBJ1-1	CASSIGQAYEAFF
TRBV3-1	-	TRBJ2-1	CASSHLGTSTGEQFF
TRBV7-3	-	TRBJ2-1	CASSLDGRGDEQFF
TRBV29-1	medium-sized	TRBJ2-1	CSVVGGGGNEQFF
TRBV12-3/TRBV12-4	medium-sized	TRBJ2-5	CASSQDRGETQYF
TRBV7-8	-	TRBJ2-1	CASRAIAGLAGEQFF
TRBV10-2	medium-sized	TRBJ2-3	CASSGMSGTDTQYF
TRBV5-8	-	TRBJ1-2	CASSLEPPFYTF
TRBV5-6	-	TRBJ2-7	CASSLGTAVTYEQYF